This T cell receptor beta chain was sequenced in a study of T cells in localized non-small cell lung cancer (dated by TCRdb to the early 2020s). In the study overall: The study analyzed T cell repertoires of over 200 early-stage NSCLC patients, comparing tumors and uninvolved tumor-adjacent lungs. The cohort comprised 236 treatment-naïve NSCLC patients with resected, localized lung tumors. Of the NSCLC patients, 129 were male and about a hundred were female, and the mean age was approximately 69 years.

At diagnosis, tumor, uninvolved tumor-adjacent lung and peripheral blood were collected and then preserved as a mix of FFPE and fresh-frozen material. For TCR repertoire profiling, blood samples were analyzed as peripheral blood mononuclear cells. Study-wide conclusions, independent of this receptor: Since the design was exploratory, TCR variables were selected using unadjusted p-values with no false-discovery rate correction. A median of approximately 62 of the top 100 tumor clones turned up in the paired uninvolved adjacent lung, and approximately 30 of those clones also ranked among the top 100 of that same adjacent lung. Uninvolved tumor-adjacent lung showed the highest T cell clonality, higher than tumor, which suggests more focused antigenic responses in the adjacent lung. Higher T cell density in blood was associated with longer overall survival, whereas higher clonality in adjacent lung was associated with shorter survival. Multi-region tumor sequencing was not performed, so intratumor heterogeneity could not be excluded.

This clone was seen once. Its antigen is not yet known. The sample holds no much larger clone one base away, and base qualities are not on file. TCR beta CDR3 regions were sequenced from DNA using the immunoSEQ Assay. Processing in the source paper ran as follows. To compute T cell density, TCR beta template counts were normalized to usable DNA, which was estimated by amplifying housekeeping genes. Richness was estimated with the preseqR package, extrapolating to 400,000 templates for PBMC samples and 120,000 templates for tissue samples. Clonality was taken to be one minus Pielou's evenness. Tissue-enriched TCRs were identified by differential abundance testing using productive amino-acid clonotypes, minimum total count 5 and alpha 0.1. The Jaccard Index and the Morisita Overlap Index were used to measure repertoire overlap between compartments. GLIPH grouped TCR beta CDR3s together with public tetramer-defined viral CDR3s, and a viral motif had to include at least three viral sequences and also show V-gene enrichment. TCRdb took over this immuneACCESS table, retaining in-frame rearrangements with V and J assigned. Such tables are incomplete; in checked studies, under half of the missing clones stem from an unresolved V gene, and the remainder is unexplained. Clone size and V and J calls were adopted from that table, with D and trimming inferred from the DNA. The sample profile shows fewer than 35,000 clones; under 90% of them were found once. Around 4.1% of the sample is held by the ten biggest clonotypes.

The sequence came from a man aged 40 to 75 with stage I lung adenocarcinoma. The sequences come from peripheral blood, collected before any cancer treatment.

The CDR3 region reads CASSFGTGSNEQFF. The nucleotide sequence is given as TGTGCCAGCAGCTTTGGGACAGGGTCAAATGAGCAGTTCTTC. In this chain, TRBV5-4 is recombined with TRBJ2-1; 9 central nucleotides agree with TRBD1. According to the germline V gene (reference sequence), CDR1 reads SGHNT and CDR2 reads YYREEE. CDR3 length: 14 amino acids, cysteine to phenylalanine. Kept here is only the CDR3 DNA, which spans 42 bases and is read in frame from base 1. Germline trimming: 2 bases from V, 7 bases from J; junction bases outside gene matches: 4.